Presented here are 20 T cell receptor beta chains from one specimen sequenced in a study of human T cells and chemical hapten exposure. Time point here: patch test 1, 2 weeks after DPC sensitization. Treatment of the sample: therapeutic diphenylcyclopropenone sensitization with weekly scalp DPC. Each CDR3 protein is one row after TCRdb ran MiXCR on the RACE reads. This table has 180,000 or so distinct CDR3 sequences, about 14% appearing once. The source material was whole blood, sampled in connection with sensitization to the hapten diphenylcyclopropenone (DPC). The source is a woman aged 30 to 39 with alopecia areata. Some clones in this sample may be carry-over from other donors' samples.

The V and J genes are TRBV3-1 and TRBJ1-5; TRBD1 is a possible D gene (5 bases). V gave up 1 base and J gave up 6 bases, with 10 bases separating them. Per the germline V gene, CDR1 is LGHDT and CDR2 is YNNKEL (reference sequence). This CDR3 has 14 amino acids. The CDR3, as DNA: TGTGCCAGCAGCCAAGCGGGGGGAAGTCAGCCCCAGCATTTT. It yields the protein CASSQAGGSQPQHF. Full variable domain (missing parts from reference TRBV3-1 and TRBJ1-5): DTAVSQTPKYLVTQMGNDKSIKCEQNLGHDTMYWYKQDSKKFLKIMFSYNNKELIINETVPNRFSPKSPDKAHLNLHINSLELGDSAVYFCASSQAGGSQPQHFGDGTRLSIL.

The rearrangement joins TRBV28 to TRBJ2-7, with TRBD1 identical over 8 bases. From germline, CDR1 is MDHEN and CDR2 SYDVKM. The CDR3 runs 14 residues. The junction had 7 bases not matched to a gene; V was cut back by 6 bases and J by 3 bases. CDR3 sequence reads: CASRRQGSIYEQYF. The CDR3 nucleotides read TGTGCCAGCAGGAGACAGGGGTCAATCTACGAGCAGTACTTC.

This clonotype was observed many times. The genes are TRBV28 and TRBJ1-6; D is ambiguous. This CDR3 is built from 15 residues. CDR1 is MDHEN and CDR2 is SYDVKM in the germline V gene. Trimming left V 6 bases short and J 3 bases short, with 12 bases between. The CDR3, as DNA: TGTGCCAGCAGCCCCCCGGGCCACTATAATTCACCCCTCCACTTT. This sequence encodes CASSPPGHYNSPLHF.

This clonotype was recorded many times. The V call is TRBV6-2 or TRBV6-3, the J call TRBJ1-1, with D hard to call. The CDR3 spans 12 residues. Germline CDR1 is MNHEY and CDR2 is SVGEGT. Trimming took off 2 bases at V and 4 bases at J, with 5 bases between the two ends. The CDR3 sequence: CASSYGGTEAFF. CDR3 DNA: TGTGCCAGCAGTTACGGAGGCACTGAAGCTTTCTTT.

The CDR3 DNA reads as TGTGCCAGCAGCCAGGAGGGGACCCAGTACTTC. It yields the protein CASSQEGTQYF. The gene calls are TRBV3-1 and TRBJ2-5, with a weak D call TRBD2 (6 bases). CDR1 LGHDT and CDR2 YNNKEL come from the germline V gene (reference sequence). The CDR3 is 11 residues long. With 3 bases removed from V and 7 bases from J, the gap between germline ends came to 6 bases.

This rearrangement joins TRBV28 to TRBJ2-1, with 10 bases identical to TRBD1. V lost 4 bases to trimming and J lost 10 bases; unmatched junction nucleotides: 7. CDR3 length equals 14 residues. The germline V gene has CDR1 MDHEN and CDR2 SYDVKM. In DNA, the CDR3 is TGTGCCAGCAGTTGGGACAGGGGATTTTCCGAGCAGTTCTTC. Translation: CASSWDRGFSEQFF.

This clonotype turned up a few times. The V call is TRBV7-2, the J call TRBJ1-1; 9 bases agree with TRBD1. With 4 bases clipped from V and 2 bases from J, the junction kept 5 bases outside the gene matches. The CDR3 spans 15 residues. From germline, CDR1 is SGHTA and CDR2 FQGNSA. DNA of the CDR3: TGTGCCAGCAGCTGGGGGGACAGGGAAAACACTGAAGCTTTCTTT. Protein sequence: CASSWGDRENTEAFF.

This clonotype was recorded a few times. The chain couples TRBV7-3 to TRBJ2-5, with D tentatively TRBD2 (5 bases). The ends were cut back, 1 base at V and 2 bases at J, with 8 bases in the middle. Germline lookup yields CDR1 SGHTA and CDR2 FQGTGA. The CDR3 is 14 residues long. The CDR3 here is CASSLSGSQETQYF. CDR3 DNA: TGTGCCAGCAGCTTAAGCGGGTCTCAAGAGACCCAGTACTTC.

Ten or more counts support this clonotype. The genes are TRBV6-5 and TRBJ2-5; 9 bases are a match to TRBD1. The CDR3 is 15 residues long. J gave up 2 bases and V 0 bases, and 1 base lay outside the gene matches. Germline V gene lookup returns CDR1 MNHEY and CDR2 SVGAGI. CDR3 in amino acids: CASSYSGTGQETQYF. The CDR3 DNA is TGTGCCAGCAGTTACTCCGGGACAGGGCAAGAGACCCAGTACTTC.

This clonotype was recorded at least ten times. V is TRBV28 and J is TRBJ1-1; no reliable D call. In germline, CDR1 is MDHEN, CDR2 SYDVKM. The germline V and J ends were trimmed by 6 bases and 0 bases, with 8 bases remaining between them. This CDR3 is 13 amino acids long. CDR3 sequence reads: CASRYAMNTEAFF. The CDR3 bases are TGTGCCAGCAGGTACGCAATGAACACTGAAGCTTTCTTT.

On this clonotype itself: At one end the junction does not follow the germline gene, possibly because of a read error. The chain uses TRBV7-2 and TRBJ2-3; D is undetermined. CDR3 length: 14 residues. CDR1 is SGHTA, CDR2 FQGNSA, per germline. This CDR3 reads CASSLGYATDTLYF. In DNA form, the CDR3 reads TGTGCCAGCAGCTTAGGGTATGCCACAGATACGCTGTATTTT.

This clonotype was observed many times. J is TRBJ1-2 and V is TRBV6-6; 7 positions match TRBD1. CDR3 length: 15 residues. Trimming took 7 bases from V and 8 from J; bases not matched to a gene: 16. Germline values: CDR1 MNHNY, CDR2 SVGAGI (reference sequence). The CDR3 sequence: CASTKIRQGTVGYTF. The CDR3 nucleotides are TGTGCCAGCACCAAAATTCGACAGGGAACAGTCGGCTACACCTTC.

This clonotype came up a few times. CDR3 in amino acids: CASSQGEYNSPLHF. Here the CDR3 DNA reads TGTGCCAGCAGCCAGGGGGAATATAATTCACCCCTCCACTTT. V usage is TRBV7-9 and J usage is TRBJ1-6, with 7 bases lining up with TRBD1. Trimming cost V 5 bases and J 4 bases; bases outside gene matches: 2. Germline-derived CDR1 and CDR2 are SEHNR and FQNEAQ (reference sequence). The CDR3 totals 14 residues.

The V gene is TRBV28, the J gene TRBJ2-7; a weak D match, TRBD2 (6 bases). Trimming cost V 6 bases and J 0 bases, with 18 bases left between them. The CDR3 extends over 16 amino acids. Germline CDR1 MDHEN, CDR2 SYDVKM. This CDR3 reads CASRYRGSGSSYEQYF. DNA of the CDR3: TGTGCCAGCAGATATCGGGGGTCGGGGAGCTCCTACGAGCAGTACTTC.

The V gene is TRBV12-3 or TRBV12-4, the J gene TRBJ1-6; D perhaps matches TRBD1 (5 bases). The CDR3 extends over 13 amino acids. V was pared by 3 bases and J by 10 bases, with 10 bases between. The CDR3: CASSLPGRSPLHF. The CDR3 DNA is TGTGCCAGCAGTTTGCCAGGGCGGTCACCCCTCCACTTT.

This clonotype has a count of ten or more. The CDR3 sequence is CASSPPSGRASGELFF. The CDR3 region has the DNA TGTGCCAGCAGCCCGCCTAGCGGGAGGGCCTCAGGGGAGCTGTTTTTT. The chain recombines TRBV7-3 with TRBJ2-2, with 12 bases matching TRBD2. The CDR3 runs 16 residues. V was pared by 5 bases and J by 8 bases, with 9 bases of the junction left unmatched. Germline V gives CDR1 SGHTA, CDR2 FQGTGA.

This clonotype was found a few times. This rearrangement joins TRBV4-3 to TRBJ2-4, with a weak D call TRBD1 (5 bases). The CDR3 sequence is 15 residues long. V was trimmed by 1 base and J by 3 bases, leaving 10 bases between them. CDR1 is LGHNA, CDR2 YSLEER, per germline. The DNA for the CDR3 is TGCGCCAGCAGCCAAGGGCAGGGCGACAAAAACATTCAGTACTTC. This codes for CASSQGQGDKNIQYF.

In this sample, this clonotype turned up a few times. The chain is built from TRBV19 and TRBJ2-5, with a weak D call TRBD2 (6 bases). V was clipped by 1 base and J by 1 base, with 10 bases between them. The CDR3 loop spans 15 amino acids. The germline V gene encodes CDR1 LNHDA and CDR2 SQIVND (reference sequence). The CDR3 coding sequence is TGTGCCAGTAGTATAGGGGGGACTCTCCAAGAGACCCAGTACTTC. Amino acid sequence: CASSIGGTLQETQYF.

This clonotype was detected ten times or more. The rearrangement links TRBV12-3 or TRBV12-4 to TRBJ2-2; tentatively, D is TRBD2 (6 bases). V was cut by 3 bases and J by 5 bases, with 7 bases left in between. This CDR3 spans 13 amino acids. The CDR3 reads CASSFGGTGELFF. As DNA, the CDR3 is TGTGCCAGCAGTTTCGGGGGAACCGGGGAGCTGTTTTTT.

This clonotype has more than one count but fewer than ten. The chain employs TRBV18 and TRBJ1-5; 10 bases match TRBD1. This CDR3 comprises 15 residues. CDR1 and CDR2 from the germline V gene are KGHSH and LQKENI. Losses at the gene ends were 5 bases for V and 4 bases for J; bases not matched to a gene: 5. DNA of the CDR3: TGTGCCAGCTCAATCGGGGACAGGGGAAATCAGCCCCAGCATTTT. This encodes CASSIGDRGNQPQHF.